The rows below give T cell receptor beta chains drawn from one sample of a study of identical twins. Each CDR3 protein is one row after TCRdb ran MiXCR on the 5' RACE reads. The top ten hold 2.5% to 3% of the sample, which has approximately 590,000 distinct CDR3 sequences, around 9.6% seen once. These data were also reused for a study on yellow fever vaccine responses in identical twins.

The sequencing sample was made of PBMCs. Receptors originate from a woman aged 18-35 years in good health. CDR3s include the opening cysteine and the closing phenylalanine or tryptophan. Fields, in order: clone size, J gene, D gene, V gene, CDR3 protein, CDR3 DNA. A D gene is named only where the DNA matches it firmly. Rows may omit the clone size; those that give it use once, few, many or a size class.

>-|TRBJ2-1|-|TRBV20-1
CSARDGVTEQFF
TGCAGTGCTAGAGATGGTGTCACGGAGCAGTTCTTC
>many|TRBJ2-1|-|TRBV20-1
CSASAGTLYNEQFF
TGCAGTGCTAGCGCCGGGACCCTCTACAATGAGCAGTTCTTC
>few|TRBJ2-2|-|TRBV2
CASRYRGDTGELFF
TGTGCCAGCAGATATCGAGGCGACACCGGGGAGCTGTTTTTT
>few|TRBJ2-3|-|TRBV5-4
CASVSGDTQYF
TGTGCCAGCGTATCGGGGGATACGCAGTATTTT
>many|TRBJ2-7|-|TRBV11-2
CASSLVADPRTYEQYF
TGTGCCAGCAGCTTAGTAGCGGACCCAAGAACCTACGAGCAGTACTTC
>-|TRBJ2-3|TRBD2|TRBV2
CASSLRISYSGSGTDTQYF
TGTGCCAGCAGTTTAAGGATTTCCTATAGCGGGAGTGGGACAGATACGCAGTATTTT
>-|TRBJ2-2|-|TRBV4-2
CASSQGEPGRTNTGELFF
TGTGCCAGCAGCCAAGGCGAACCGGGACGGACGAACACCGGGGAGCTGTTTTTT
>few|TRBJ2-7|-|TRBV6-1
CASRPPGRISYEQYF
TGTGCCAGCAGGCCCCCGGGCAGGATTTCCTACGAGCAGTACTTC
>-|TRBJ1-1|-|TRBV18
CASSPPSGMNTEAFF
TGTGCCAGCTCACCACCTTCGGGGATGAACACTGAAGCTTTCTTT
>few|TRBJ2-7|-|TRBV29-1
CSVVPGVDEQYF
TGCAGCGTTGTACCAGGGGTGGACGAGCAGTACTTC
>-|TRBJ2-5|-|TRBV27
CASSFNGGGKTQYF
TGTGCCAGCAGTTTCAACGGGGGTGGAAAGACCCAGTACTTC
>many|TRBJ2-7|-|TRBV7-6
CASSLADLTEQYF
TGTGCCAGCAGCTTAGCGGATCTAACCGAGCAGTACTTC
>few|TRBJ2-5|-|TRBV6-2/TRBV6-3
CASSYPQDDKETQYF
TGTGCCAGCAGTTACCCGCAGGACGACAAAGAGACCCAGTACTTC
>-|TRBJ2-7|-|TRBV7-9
CASSWNRDGFYEQYF
TGTGCCAGCAGTTGGAACCGGGACGGATTTTACGAGCAGTACTTC
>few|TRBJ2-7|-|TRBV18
CASSQITLWGTYEQYF
TGTGCCAGCTCACAAATAACTTTATGGGGGACCTACGAGCAGTACTTC
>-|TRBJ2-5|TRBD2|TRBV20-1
CSASLAGQETQYF
TGCAGTGCTAGCCTAGCGGGGCAAGAGACCCAGTACTTC
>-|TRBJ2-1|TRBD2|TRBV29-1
CSARTSGSIAEQFF
TGCAGCGCCCGTACTAGCGGGAGTATCGCTGAGCAGTTCTTC
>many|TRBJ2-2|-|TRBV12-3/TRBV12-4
CASRGEANTGELFF
TGTGCCAGCAGGGGGGAGGCGAACACCGGGGAGCTGTTTTTT
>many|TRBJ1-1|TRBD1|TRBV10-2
CASSYGQGGDTEAFF
TGCGCCAGCAGTTACGGACAGGGCGGGGACACTGAAGCTTTCTTT
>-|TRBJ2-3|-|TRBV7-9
CASNLLALSTDTQYF
TGTGCCAGCAACCTACTCGCGCTTAGCACAGATACGCAGTATTTT